These T cell receptor beta chains were read from a single sample in a study of vaccination effects on CD4 cells after COVID-19. No antigen has been identified for these receptors. Profiling relied on immunoSEQ multiplex PCR, and the TCRdb table lists in-frame clones only, not all of them. In the table there are 15,000 to 20,000 clones, 70% to 80% of which are singletons. The starting material was CD4+ T cells from PBMCs cultured with HCoV-NL63 spike peptides, obtained after COVID-19 vaccination. Every receptor here comes from a human donor who received a COVID-19 vaccine. The CDR3 runs from the conserved cysteine through the conserved F or W. A D gene is named only where the DNA matches it firmly. Size is omitted from some rows. Given values are once, few, many or a class for expanded clones.

NA	TRBV5-4	TRBJ2-1	TRBD2	TGTGCCAGCAGGAGGTTCGCGGGGGGAACCCTTGACAATGAGCAGTTCTTC	CASRRFAGGTLDNEQFF
NA	TRBV6-5	TRBJ2-2	NA	TGTGCCAGCAGTTACGGTTGGGGGCAGGGCACCGGGGAGCTGTTTTTT	CASSYGWGQGTGELFF
once	TRBV5-4	TRBJ1-1	NA	TGTGCCAGCACCCCCTACGGGGGCGAGGGCACTGAAGCTTTCTTT	CASTPYGGEGTEAFF
NA	TRBV27	TRBJ1-3	TRBD1	TGTGCCAGCAGTTTATCGGCGGCAGGGGGTGGAAACACCATATATTTT	CASSLSAAGGGNTIYF
NA	TRBV11-2	TRBJ2-1	TRBD1	TGTGCCAGCAGCTTAGACAGGGGGTTCGAGTTCTTC	CASSLDRGFEFF
medium-sized	TRBV3-1/TRBV3-2	TRBJ2-7	NA	TGTGCCAGCAGCCAAGAGGGTCAAAAGCAGTACTTC	CASSQEGQKQYF
NA	TRBV28	TRBJ1-4	NA	TGTGCCAGCAGTCCGTCTCCGACCGCAACTAATGAAAAACTGTTTTTT	CASSPSPTATNEKLFF
NA	TRBV28	TRBJ2-2	NA	TGTGCCAGCAGTCTACTCGACCGGGAGCTGTTTTTT	CASSLLDRELFF
few	TRBV24-1	TRBJ1-5	TRBD1	TGTGCCACCAGTGATTTGCCGACAGGGGGCTCGGGCAATCAGCCCCAGCATTTT	CATSDLPTGGSGNQPQHF
NA	TRBV19	TRBJ1-2	NA	TGTGCCAGTAGTCCAACTTTACCAGCTAACTATGGCTACACCTTC	CASSPTLPANYGYTF
once	TRBV7-9	TRBJ2-1	NA	TGTGCCAGCAGCTTAGGGACAGCATCCTACAATGAGCAGTTCTTC	CASSLGTASYNEQFF
NA	TRBV28	TRBJ1-1	TRBD1	TGTGCCAGCAGTCCTCCCATGACAGGGTCCACTGAAGCTTTCTTT	CASSPPMTGSTEAFF
NA	TRBV9	TRBJ2-2	TRBD2	TGTGCCAGCAGCGTCTTTAGCGGGGACTCCGGGGAGCTGTTTTTT	CASSVFSGDSGELFF
NA	TRBV2	TRBJ1-2	TRBD1	TGTGCCAGCGCAACCGGGACAGCGATCTACACCTTC	CASATGTAIYTF
NA	TRBV7-9	TRBJ2-7	NA	TGTGCCAGCAGCCGGGAATACGAGCAGTACTTC	CASSREYEQYF
NA	TRBV19	TRBJ1-5	NA	TGTGCCAGTTCACAGCCCTATCAGCCCCAGCATTTT	CASSQPYQPQHF
NA	TRBV28	TRBJ2-3	NA	TGTGCCAGCAGTCCCCGAGGCGCGGGCACAGATACGCAGTATTTT	CASSPRGAGTDTQYF
NA	TRBV4-3	TRBJ2-2	NA	TGCGCCAGCAGCCAAGGGCTACCAGGGGCCGCGAACACCGGGGAGCTGTTTTTT	CASSQGLPGAANTGELFF
few	TRBV27	TRBJ2-7	NA	TGTGCCAGCAGTTTAAAGGTCTCCTACGAGCAGTACTTC	CASSLKVSYEQYF
NA	TRBV3-1/TRBV3-2	TRBJ1-3	TRBD1	TGTGCCAGCAGCCCGCAGGGGGGCTTTGGAAACACCATATATTTT	CASSPQGGFGNTIYF
NA	TRBV9	TRBJ2-2	TRBD2	TGTGCCAGCAGCGTACTCGGGACTAGCGGGAACACCGGGGAGCTGTTTTTT	CASSVLGTSGNTGELFF
NA	TRBV19	TRBJ2-7	NA	TGTGCCAGTAGAGGCAGGGGCTACGAGCAGTACTTC	CASRGRGYEQYF
few	TRBV27	TRBJ1-5	NA	TGTGCCAGCAGTAGAGGATTTAGCAATCAGCCCCAGCATTTT	CASSRGFSNQPQHF
once	TRBV6-5	TRBJ1-6	NA	TGTGCCAGCCTAGGGCCTCTGGGTTCACCCCTCCACTTT	CASLGPLGSPLHF
NA	TRBV7-3	TRBJ2-2	TRBD1	TGTGCCAGCAGCTCGTCGACAGGGACCAACACCGGGGAGCTGTTTTTT	CASSSSTGTNTGELFF
few	TRBV7-9	TRBJ2-3	TRBD2	TGTGCCAGCAGCTTAGTGGGTGGCGGGGGAGCAGATACGCAGTATTTT	CASSLVGGGGADTQYF
NA	TRBV5-4	TRBJ2-2	NA	TGTGCCAGCAGCTCGCAGGGTGGAGCCGGGGAGCTGTTTTTT	CASSSQGGAGELFF
NA	TRBV28	TRBJ2-2	NA	TGTGCCAGCAGACCCGCCCTACGTACCGGGGAGCTGTTTTTT	CASRPALRTGELFF
NA	TRBV4-1	TRBJ2-7	NA	TGCGCCAGCAGCCAAGAGAACCGTTACGAGCAGTACTTC	CASSQENRYEQYF
NA	TRBV30	TRBJ2-5	NA	TGTGCCTGGAGTGTACGAGAGACCCAGTACTTC	CAWSVRETQYF
NA	TRBV6-5	TRBJ2-3	TRBD2	TGTGCCAGCAGTTACGGGGGGGGAACGCAGTATTTT	CASSYGGGTQYF
NA	TRBV15	TRBJ1-2	NA	TGTGCCACCAGCAGAGACAGGAGTCTGGGTGAAGGCTACACCTTC	CATSRDRSLGEGYTF
medium-sized	TRBV28	TRBJ2-2	NA	TGTGCCAGCAGTTGGAGCGGCGGAACCGGGGAGCTGTTTTTT	CASSWSGGTGELFF
NA	TRBV2	TRBJ1-2	NA	TGTGCCAGCAGTGAGGTCTGGGGGGTTAAACCTTCTGGCTACACCTTC	CASSEVWGVKPSGYTF
NA	TRBV5-1	TRBJ2-2	TRBD2	TGCGCCAGCAGCGCTGGCAGCGGGAAGAACACCGGGGAGCTGTTTTTT	CASSAGSGKNTGELFF
NA	TRBV6-4	TRBJ2-1	NA	TGTGCCAGCAGTGACTCTTTTGGGGCAGCGTCGAATGAGCAGTTCTTC	CASSDSFGAASNEQFF
NA	TRBV3-1/TRBV3-2	TRBJ1-1	NA	TGTGCCAGCAGCCAAGTCCCCGCGAACACTGAAGCTTTCTTT	CASSQVPANTEAFF
NA	TRBV29-1	TRBJ2-3	NA	TGCAGCGTTGGCCGTGGAGATACGCAGTATTTT	CSVGRGDTQYF
NA	TRBV7-2	TRBJ2-7	NA	TGTGCCAGCAGCTTAAAACAGGGCCGCGAGCAGTACTTC	CASSLKQGREQYF
NA	TRBV7-2	TRBJ1-6	NA	TGTGCCAGCAGCTTAGGGCCCGGCGGTTCACCCCTCCACTTT	CASSLGPGGSPLHF
few	TRBV6-5	TRBJ1-3	NA	TGTGCCAGCAGTTACTCCGGGGGCTCTGGAAACACCATATATTTT	CASSYSGGSGNTIYF
once	TRBV25-1	TRBJ2-7	TRBD2	TGTGCCAGCAGTGAATATGGCAGCGGGAACAACGAGCAGTACTTC	CASSEYGSGNNEQYF
NA	TRBV7-9	TRBJ2-5	NA	TGTGCCAGCAGCTCGAGACGACGGGATAGCCAAGAGACCCAGTACTTC	CASSSRRRDSQETQYF
NA	TRBV7-9	TRBJ1-6	NA	TGTGCCAGCAGCTTCGGACAGACCGGGTTGGGACCCCTCCACTTT	CASSFGQTGLGPLHF
NA	TRBV19	TRBJ1-2	TRBD1	TGTGCCAGTTCCCACCCTGGACAGGCGCCCTATGGCTACACCTTC	CASSHPGQAPYGYTF
NA	TRBV18	TRBJ2-5	NA	TGTGCCAGCTCACTCTCCCAGGAAGAGACCCAGTACTTC	CASSLSQEETQYF
NA	TRBV19	TRBJ1-5	TRBD1	TGTGCCAGTAGGCCTACCGGGACAGGGGGAAATCAGCCCCAGCATTTT	CASRPTGTGGNQPQHF
NA	TRBV29-1	TRBJ1-6	TRBD1	TGCAGCGTTGCGACAGGGCTCCATAATTCACCCCTCCACTTT	CSVATGLHNSPLHF
few	TRBV29-1	TRBJ2-7	TRBD1	TGCAGCGTTGAAGGGCTCGACAGGGGTCTCCACGAGCAGTACTTC	CSVEGLDRGLHEQYF
NA	TRBV11-2	TRBJ2-3	NA	TGTGCCAGCAGCTCTGGCCCAAAAGATACGCAGTATTTT	CASSSGPKDTQYF
NA	TRBV27	TRBJ1-2	TRBD1	TGTGCCAGCAGCCCCAGGGACAGGGGCTATGGCTACACCTTC	CASSPRDRGYGYTF
NA	TRBV5-1	TRBJ2-1	TRBD1	TGCGCCAGCAGCTTGGTAGGACAGGGGTGGAATGAGCAGTTCTTC	CASSLVGQGWNEQFF
NA	TRBV7-7	TRBJ2-3	NA	TGTGCTAGCAGCCCCACGGGAAGAGGATATACGCAGTATTTT	CASSPTGRGYTQYF
NA	TRBV4-2	TRBJ1-6	NA	TGTGCCAGCAGCCAAACCGCAAACATAGGGGGATCCCTCCACTTT	CASSQTANIGGSLHF